The 9 T cell receptor beta chains reported below all come from one sample, sequenced in a study of T-cell reconstitution after alpha-beta-depleted transplantation in children. Unique molecular identifiers tagged the TCRbeta library. Using its own MiXCR run on the PCR reads, TCRdb lists one record per CDR3 protein. The table shows hundreds of thousands of distinct CDR3 sequences, with around 16% occurring only once. The material sequenced was PBMCs, mostly from graft donor cells, taken 360 days after TCRalphabeta/CD19-depleted stem cell transplant. The receptors come from a boy under two years old who had a stem cell transplant for Wiskott-Aldrich syndrome, so the T cells may come from the graft donor.

This clonotype was observed a single time. This chain joins TRBV10-1 and TRBJ2-1; D is unresolved. The CDR3 totals 13 residues. V was cut by 4 bases and J by 9 bases, with 13 bases left in between. Germline lookup yields CDR1 WNHNN and CDR2 SYGVQD (reference sequence). The CDR3 DNA reads as TGCGCCAGCAGTGGGCACAGCCGGTTTGAGCAGTTCTTC. Translated, it gives CASSGHSRFEQFF.

The V call is TRBV12-3 or TRBV12-4, the J call TRBJ2-7; 7 bases line up with TRBD1. Losses at the gene ends were 5 bases for V and 2 bases for J; bases not matched to a gene: 9. There are 15 residues in the CDR3. In nucleotides, the CDR3 is TGTGCCAGCAGTCCCGCGGACAGGCGTACCTACGAGCAGTACTTC. Amino acid sequence: CASSPADRRTYEQYF.

The chain links TRBV14 to TRBJ2-1, with a tentative D call TRBD2 (6 bases). The CDR3 loop spans 12 amino acids. Germline loops: CDR1 SGHDN, CDR2 FVKESK. The V end was cut by 1 base, the J end by 15 bases, with 13 bases between. The CDR3 reads CASSQVAGRRFF. CDR3 DNA: TGTGCCAGCAGCCAAGTCGCGGGACGGCGGTTCTTC.

This clonotype was observed a handful of times. The V and J genes are TRBV24-1 and TRBJ2-1, with D perhaps TRBD1 (6 bases). The CDR3 is 13 amino acids. The V end was cut by 4 bases, the J end by 8 bases, with 11 bases between. The germline V gene encodes CDR1 KGHDR and CDR2 SFDVKD. The CDR3, as DNA: TGTGCCACCAGTGAGCCGGACAGATATGAGCAGTTCTTC. Protein sequence: CATSEPDRYEQFF.

The rearrangement links TRBV20-1 to TRBJ2-1; D may match TRBD1 or TRBD2 (5 bases each). Deletions cut 0 bases from V and 2 bases from J, with 14 bases between. The CDR3 covers 16 residues. Germline CDR1 DFQATT, CDR2 SNEGSKA (reference sequence). The CDR3 is CSARDNRGPPYNEQFF. CDR3 bases: TGCAGTGCTAGAGACAACCGGGGACCACCCTACAATGAGCAGTTCTTC.

This rearrangement joins TRBV7-2 to TRBJ2-5, with D possibly TRBD2 on 5 matching bases. The CDR3 sequence is 13 residues long. Germline V gene lookup returns CDR1 SGHTA and CDR2 FQGNSA. V was shortened by 5 bases and J by 5 bases, with 12 bases between the two germline ends. This CDR3 is CASSPKRGETQYF. In DNA, the CDR3 is TGTGCCAGCAGCCCAAAACGAGGGGAGACCCAGTACTTC.

This clonotype was picked up a small number of times. The chain has TRBV7-9 and TRBJ2-1, with 9 bases lining up with TRBD1. The CDR3 totals 15 residues. CDR1 is SEHNR and CDR2 is FQNEAQ in the germline V gene (reference sequence). V lost 5 bases to trimming and J lost 3 bases; unmatched junction nucleotides: 5. Here the CDR3 reads CASSHRDRVYNEQFF. The CDR3 DNA follows: TGTGCCAGCAGCCACCGGGACAGGGTCTACAATGAGCAGTTCTTC. Drawing the rest from reference TRBV7-9 and TRBJ2-1, the complete variable domain is DTGVSQNPRHKITKRGQNVTFRCDPISEHNRLYWYRQTLGQGPEFLTYFQNEAQLEKSRLLSDRFSAERPKGSFSTLEIQRTEQGDSAMYLCASSHRDRVYNEQFFGPGTRLTVL.

The V gene is TRBV6-1, the J gene TRBJ1-3, with D perhaps matching TRBD1 (5 bases). The CDR3 contains 15 residues. Germline CDR1 reads MNHNS; CDR2 reads SASEGT. The V end lost 2 bases, the J end lost 2 bases, and 10 bases lay between the germline ends. DNA for the CDR3: TGTGCCAGCAGTGAACGGAGGGGCGCTGGAAACACCATATATTTT. Its translation: CASSERRGAGNTIYF.

This clonotype was counted a few times. The J gene is TRBJ2-7, the V gene TRBV9; D not resolved. The CDR3 is 14 residues long. Germline V gene data show CDR1 as SGDLS and CDR2 as YYNGEE. The V end was cut by 0 bases, the J end by 3 bases, with 10 bases between. This CDR3 reads CASSVGGVGYEQYF. CDR3 in DNA: TGTGCCAGCAGCGTAGGTGGGGTAGGCTACGAGCAGTACTTC.